Listed below are T cell receptor beta chains from one sample, sequenced in a study of cytomegalovirus exposure and HLA in healthy donors. The assay was immunoSEQ multiplex PCR, and TCRdb's table has in-frame clones only and misses some. The top ten hold around 3% of the sample, which has about 160,000 clones, 88% seen once. Sequenced material: PBMCs. All receptors derive from a man aged 18 to 30 in good health and CMV-seronegative. CDR3s include the opening cysteine and the closing phenylalanine or tryptophan. D genes are given only for firm matches. Size is stated for part of the rows, as once, few or many counts, or as a class when the clone is expanded.

clone_size j_call cdr3_length v_call d_call cdr3_aa cdr3_nt
. TRBJ2-2 16 TRBV4-3 . CASSQDRQGNTGELFF TGCGCCAGCAGCCAAGATAGGCAGGGGAACACCGGGGAGCTGTTTTTT
. TRBJ2-1 15 TRBV9 TRBD2 CASSDPRDYYNEQFF TGTGCCAGCAGCGACCCCCGGGACTATTACAATGAGCAGTTCTTC
. TRBJ1-5 14 TRBV28 . CASSFQISNQPQHF TGTGCCAGCAGTTTCCAGATTAGCAATCAGCCCCAGCATTTT
. TRBJ1-2 14 TRBV5-1 TRBD1 CASTDLGQGYGYTF TGCGCCAGCACCGACCTAGGACAGGGGTATGGCTACACCTTC
. TRBJ2-1 15 TRBV27 TRBD2 CASSFKTSGEGEQFF TGTGCCAGCAGTTTCAAGACTAGCGGGGAAGGTGAGCAGTTCTTC
. TRBJ1-1 13 TRBV29-1 TRBD1 CSALGQLNTEAFF TGCAGCGCACTGGGACAGCTGAACACTGAAGCTTTCTTT
. TRBJ2-5 15 TRBV27 TRBD2 CASSYLGLAGETQYF TGTGCCAGCAGTTACCTGGGACTAGCAGGCGAGACCCAGTACTTC
once TRBJ2-3 14 TRBV7-2 . CASSLVSSRDTQYF TGTGCCAGCAGCTTAGTCTCTAGCAGGGATACGCAGTATTTT
. TRBJ2-2 20 TRBV10-3 TRBD1 CAISEWTDRVTLGDTGELFF TGTGCCATCAGTGAATGGACGGACAGGGTGACGCTTGGGGACACCGGGGAGCTGTTTTTT
. TRBJ2-7 14 TRBV28 TRBD1 CASTTGTGAYEQYF TGTGCCAGCACCACTGGGACAGGGGCCTACGAGCAGTACTTC
. TRBJ1-2 14 TRBV5-6 TRBD1 CASGQGEVNYGYTF TGTGCCAGTGGACAGGGGGAAGTTAACTATGGCTACACCTTC
once TRBJ1-1 12 TRBV6-5 . CASRQVNTEAFF TGTGCCAGCCGGCAGGTGAACACTGAAGCTTTCTTT
. TRBJ2-3 15 TRBV19 TRBD2 CASSTQRGPGDTQYF TGTGCCAGTAGTACGCAGCGGGGGCCGGGGGATACGCAGTATTTT
. TRBJ2-3 15 TRBV6-5 . CASSFRGTSTDTQYF TGTGCCAGCAGTTTCAGGGGGACTAGCACAGATACGCAGTATTTT
. TRBJ2-1 18 TRBV6-1 TRBD1 CASSDESVRTGPRDEQFF TGTGCCAGCAGTGACGAATCGGTGAGGACAGGGCCCAGAGATGAGCAGTTCTTC
. TRBJ2-1 15 TRBV9 TRBD2 CASSATGGSYNEQFF TGTGCCAGCAGCGCCACGGGGGGCTCCTACAATGAGCAGTTCTTC
few TRBJ2-3 14 TRBV11-2 . CASSFVTSTDTQYF TGTGCCAGCAGCTTTGTAACTAGCACAGATACGCAGTATTTT
few TRBJ2-1 18 TRBV27 TRBD2 CASSFSAPGLAVHNEQFF TGTGCCAGCAGTTTCTCCGCGCCGGGACTAGCGGTCCACAATGAGCAGTTCTTC
. TRBJ2-3 19 TRBV15 . CATSRLPEAGEDDTDTQYF TGTGCCACCAGCAGACTTCCTGAAGCTGGCGAGGATGATACAGATACGCAGTATTTT
. TRBJ1-5 15 TRBV27 . CASRMVGFIDQPQHF TGTGCCAGCAGAATGGTCGGGTTCATCGATCAGCCCCAGCATTTT
. TRBJ2-7 19 TRBV11-1 TRBD1 CASSPRPGTGLTLYYEQYF TGTGCCAGCAGCCCGCGTCCCGGGACAGGGTTAACCTTATATTACGAGCAGTACTTC